This T cell receptor (beta chain) was identified during a study of blood T cell repertoires in COVID-19. Turning to the study itself: Acute-phase and convalescent COVID-19 samples originated in the United States, Italy and Spain. Sources were T cells, B-cell-depleted T cells, or PBMCs; the material itself was cDNA or gDNA.

Original processing notes: Reference gene primer amplification gave estimated nucleated cell counts. This table comes from immunoSEQ multiplex PCR, and its TCRdb copy is limited to in-frame clones, with some not included. The V and J calls and clone size come from that table; D and trimming were worked out from the DNA. The sample lists approximately 35,000 clones, approximately 85% occurring once. The material sequenced was peripheral blood. The clonotype originates from a man aged 55 to 69 with active COVID-19.

CDR3: CASTQGGTDTQYF. The CDR3 DNA reads TGTGCCAGCACCCAGGGGGGCACAGATACGCAGTATTTT. The J gene is TRBJ2-3, the V gene TRBV11-2, with TRBD1 identical over 7 bases. This CDR3 region has 13 residues. CDR1 and CDR2 from the germline V gene are SGHAT and FQNNGV. V trimming: 7 bases; J trimming: 1 base; junction bases outside the gene matches: 2.